The 18 T cell receptor beta chains below were found in one sample sequenced in a study of blood T cell repertoires in COVID-19. Here immunoSEQ multiplex PCR was the method, and the copy in TCRdb shows in-frame clones only, minus some. Of fewer than 140,000 clones in the sample, roughly four fifths were seen once. The sequencing sample was made of peripheral blood. The receptor source for this set is a man older than 75 with COVID-19, enrolled during active disease.

This clone was seen a handful of times. Mismatch with germline at one junction end may stem from a read error. The DNA of the CDR3 is TGTGCTAGCAGCTCAGGAGGCGGGGAGCTGTTTTTT. Amino acids: CASSSGGGELFF. V usage is TRBV7-7 and J usage is TRBJ2-2; TRBD2 might be the D (5 bases). Germline assignment: CDR1 SSHAT and CDR2 FNYEAQ (reference sequence). This CDR3 has 12 amino acids.

The V call is TRBV28, the J call TRBJ2-7; D unclear. The CDR3 has 13 amino acids. Germline CDR1 MDHEN, CDR2 SYDVKM. Deletions cut 3 bases from V and 3 bases from J, with 9 bases between. The CDR3 spells CASSLERSYEQYF. The CDR3 DNA reads TGTGCCAGCAGTTTGGAGCGCAGCTACGAGCAGTACTTC.

CDR3 in amino acids: CASSPDKPEKLFF. CDR3 bases: TGTGCCAGCAGTCCAGACAAGCCGGAAAAACTGTTTTTT. The rearrangement links TRBV6-5 to TRBJ1-4; D remains ambiguous. With 5 bases removed from V and 8 bases from J, the gap between germline ends came to 12 bases. This CDR3 spans 13 amino acids. In germline, CDR1 is MNHEY, CDR2 SVGAGI.

The chain combines TRBV29-1 with TRBJ1-1; D not certain. This CDR3 is 12 amino acids long. Trimming stripped 4 bases from V and 5 bases from J, with 11 bases between. Germline V gene data show CDR1 as SQVTM and CDR2 as ANQGSEA. The CDR3, as DNA: TGCAGCGTTGCCCTAGGTGGGACTGAAGCTTTCTTT. Its translation: CSVALGGTEAFF.

V is TRBV28 and J is TRBJ2-7; 9 bases agree with TRBD1. V shed 6 bases, J shed 3 bases, and the junction held 9 bases outside the gene matches. Germline CDR1 MDHEN, CDR2 SYDVKM. The CDR3 spans 15 residues. CDR3 sequence: CASRTTGGGSYEQYF. The CDR3 bases are TGTGCCAGCAGAACCACAGGGGGCGGGAGCTACGAGCAGTACTTC.

V and J are TRBV19 and TRBJ2-7, with 8 positions matching TRBD2. J lost 4 bases, V lost 6 bases, and 8 bases had no gene match. Germline-derived CDR1 and CDR2 are LNHDA and SQIVND (reference sequence). The CDR3 extends over 14 amino acids. CDR3 bases: TGTGCCAGTAGCCCGACTAGCGCGGCTTACGAGCAGTACTTC. Translating gives CASSPTSAAYEQYF. The whole variable domain, filled in from reference TRBV19 and TRBJ2-7, reads DGGITQSPKYLFRKEGQNVTLSCEQNLNHDAMYWYRQDPGQGLRLIYYSQIVNDFQKGDIAEGYSVSREKKESFPLTVTSAQKNPTAFYLCASSPTSAAYEQYFGPGTRLTVT.

The chain carries TRBV28 and TRBJ2-7, with a possible D match to TRBD2 (6 bases). CDR1 and CDR2 from the germline V gene are MDHEN and SYDVKM. Trimming left V 2 bases short and J 2 bases short, with 13 bases between. CDR3 length: 15 residues. The CDR3 is CASSLVGGEAYEQYF. As DNA, the CDR3 is TGTGCCAGCAGTTTAGTAGGAGGGGAAGCCTACGAGCAGTACTTC.

The V and J genes are TRBV6-5 and TRBJ2-2, with 10 nucleotides matching TRBD1. The CDR3 runs to 13 residues. In germline, CDR1 is MNHEY, CDR2 SVGAGI. After removal of 5 bases from V and 9 bases from J, the junction contained 3 bases not matched to a gene. The CDR3 loop is CASSRDRGRELFF. DNA for the CDR3: TGTGCCAGCAGTCGGGACAGGGGAAGGGAGCTGTTTTTT.

This CDR3 is CASSLIAGMETQYF. CDR3 nucleotides: TGTGCCAGCAGTCTTATAGCGGGAATGGAGACCCAGTACTTC. The V gene is TRBV6-5, the J gene TRBJ2-5; the match to TRBD2 covers 8 bases. Germline-derived CDR1 and CDR2 are MNHEY and SVGAGI. Losses at the gene ends were 5 bases for V and 5 bases for J; bases not matched to a gene: 7. CDR3 length: 14 amino acids.

The genes are TRBV5-4 and TRBJ1-1; D uncertain. V gave up 0 bases and J gave up 2 bases, with 5 bases separating them. The CDR3 is 13 amino acids. Germline CDR1 SGHNT, CDR2 YYREEE (reference sequence). This CDR3 is CASSLALNTEAFF. CDR3 sequence (DNA): TGTGCCAGCAGCTTGGCGTTAAACACTGAAGCTTTCTTT.

The V and J genes are TRBV2 and TRBJ1-6; D gene ambiguous. This CDR3 region has 13 residues. Germline-derived CDR1 and CDR2 are SNHLY and FYNNEI. V dropped 9 bases and J dropped 4 bases, with 10 bases sitting between them. Here the CDR3 reads CASTDNYNSPLHF. The DNA of the CDR3 is TGTGCCAGTACAGACAATTATAATTCACCCCTCCACTTT.

The chain couples TRBV7-8 to TRBJ1-4; TRBD1 agrees at 8 bases. The length of the CDR3 is 13 residues. In germline, CDR1 is SGHVS, CDR2 FQNEAQ. Trimming removed 4 bases from V and 5 bases from J; junction bases left unmatched: 0. The CDR3 bases are TGTGCCAGCAGCTGGACAGGGAATGAAAAACTGTTTTTT. Its translation: CASSWTGNEKLFF.

The chain uses TRBV11-2 and TRBJ2-5; a possible D gene is TRBD2 (6 bases). The CDR3 runs 13 residues. CDR1 and CDR2 from the germline V gene are SGHAT and FQNNGV. V lost 8 bases and J 5 bases, leaving 15 bases between the germline ends. Here the CDR3 reads CASRGRLPETQYF. The CDR3 nucleotides are TGTGCCAGCCGTGGGAGGTTACCCGAGACCCAGTACTTC.

The genes are TRBV25-1 and TRBJ1-1; 7 nucleotides match TRBD1. The J segment lost 0 bases and the V segment lost 2 bases, leaving 3 bases of the junction unmatched. Germline V gene sequence: CDR1 MGHDK, CDR2 SYGVNS. This CDR3 has 15 residues. The CDR3 is CASSETGAVNTEAFF. The CDR3 DNA reads TGTGCCAGCAGTGAAACAGGGGCCGTGAACACTGAAGCTTTCTTT.

Here the CDR3 DNA reads TGTGCCAGCAGTTTATGGTCGGGGTTGGGTGGAAACACCATATATTTT. Translated, it gives CASSLWSGLGGNTIYF. This chain connects TRBV28 to TRBJ1-3; no clear D. Germline values: CDR1 MDHEN, CDR2 SYDVKM. This CDR3 has 16 residues. V dropped 0 bases and J dropped 3 bases, with 12 bases sitting between them.

The rearrangement links TRBV9 to TRBJ1-1; D is uncertain. The CDR3 runs 16 residues. Trimming removed 0 bases at V and 0 bases at J, with 12 bases between. Per the germline V gene, CDR1 is SGDLS and CDR2 is YYNGEE. The CDR3 DNA sequence: TGTGCCAGCAGCGTAGGAGAGGTTTTCATGAACACTGAAGCTTTCTTT. This encodes CASSVGEVFMNTEAFF. The full variable domain, with the rest looked up from reference TRBV9 and TRBJ1-1, is DSGVTQTPKHLITATGQRVTLRCSPRSGDLSVYWYQQSLDQGLQFLIQYYNGEERAKGNILERFSAQQFPDLHSELNLSSLELGDSALYFCASSVGEVFMNTEAFFGQGTRLTVV.

This clone was seen only once. The CDR3: CSVGGAYGYTF. The CDR3 nucleotides read TGCAGTGTAGGGGGCGCGTATGGCTACACCTTC. The rearrangement links TRBV20-1 to TRBJ1-2; 7 bases align to TRBD1. The germline CDR1 and CDR2 sequences are DFQATT and SNEGSKA (reference sequence). With V trimmed by 7 bases and J by 5 bases, 4 bases remained unmatched. The CDR3 extends over 11 amino acids.

The V gene is TRBV2, the J gene TRBJ2-3, with 7 bases matching TRBD2. The CDR3 sequence is 15 residues long. V lost 4 bases and J lost 4; bases outside the gene matches: 8. Germline lookup yields CDR1 SNHLY and CDR2 FYNNEI. The CDR3 nucleotides read TGTGCCAGCAGTGGCGACGCGGGAGCCCCAGATACGCAGTATTTT. Translation gives CASSGDAGAPDTQYF.